Shown below are 30 T cell receptor beta chains from a single sample sequenced in a study of blood T cell repertoires in COVID-19. The data were produced by immunoSEQ multiplex PCR, yet TCRdb's version contains in-frame clones alone and is incomplete. The table shows around 100,000 clones, with 84% occurring only once. Material: peripheral blood. The source of these receptors is a human donor in a cohort sampled during active or convalescent COVID-19.

V is TRBV5-4 and J is TRBJ2-7; a weak D match, TRBD2 (6 bases). The germline V gene encodes CDR1 SGHNT and CDR2 YYREEE (reference sequence). V lost 5 bases, J lost 2 bases, and 14 bases lay in between. There are 14 residues in the CDR3. CDR3 DNA: TGTGCCAGCAGGGGGGGAGCTGACCCCTACGAGCAGTACTTC. Translation gives CASRGGADPYEQYF. Using reference TRBV5-4 and TRBJ2-7 for the parts outside the CDR3, the full variable domain is ETGVTQSPTHLIKTRGQQVTLRCSSQSGHNTVSWYQQALGQGPQFIFQYYREEENGRGNFPPRFSGLQFPNYSSELNVNALELDDSALYLCASRGGADPYEQYFGPGTRLTVT.

V and J are TRBV7-2 and TRBJ2-1, with 8 positions matching TRBD1. The J segment lost 5 bases and the V segment lost 0 bases, leaving 12 bases of the junction unmatched. This CDR3 comprises 18 residues. The germline gives CDR1 SGHTA, CDR2 FQGNSA. CDR3 DNA sequence: TGTGCCAGCAGCTTAGCTCACACCTCAGGGGGCGCCAACAATGAGCAGTTCTTC. Translated, it gives CASSLAHTSGGANNEQFF.

The rearrangement joins TRBV19 to TRBJ2-3; 10 bases map to TRBD1. CDR3 length equals 15 residues. The germline V gene has CDR1 LNHDA and CDR2 SQIVND (reference sequence). The ends lost 7 bases at V and 6 bases at J; junction bases unmatched: 10. CDR3 loop: CASIPGTGDVDTQYF. The DNA of the CDR3 is TGTGCCAGTATTCCGGGGACAGGGGATGTTGATACGCAGTATTTT.

This clone was seen a single time. This chain joins TRBV7-9 and TRBJ1-4, with 10 bases aligning to TRBD1. V shed 5 bases and J 8 bases; nucleotides not matched to a gene: 5. CDR3 length: 14 residues. Germline CDR1 reads SEHNR; CDR2 reads FQNEAQ (reference sequence). CDR3 nucleotides: TGTGCCAGCAGCCAGACAGGGGGCCAAGAAAAACTGTTTTTT. It translates to CASSQTGGQEKLFF.

This clone was counted a few times. The rearrangement uses TRBV6-5 and TRBJ2-7; weak D call: TRBD1 (6 bases). This CDR3 region has 13 residues. Trimming shortened V by 4 bases and J by 4 bases, and 11 bases separated the two germline ends. Germline V lookup: CDR1 MNHEY, CDR2 SVGAGI. The CDR3 reads CASSLLQGYEQYF. The CDR3, as DNA: TGTGCCAGCAGTTTACTTCAGGGGTACGAGCAGTACTTC.

This chain links TRBV27 with TRBJ1-5; TRBD1 matches 7 bases. V dropped 2 bases and J dropped 6; count of bases not matched to a gene: 7. Germline V gene lookup returns CDR1 MNHEY and CDR2 SMNVEV (reference sequence). The CDR3 runs to 15 residues. The CDR3 sequence is CASSLKGGWSQPQHF. DNA for the CDR3: TGTGCCAGCAGTTTAAAAGGGGGCTGGAGTCAGCCCCAGCATTTT.

The rearrangement links TRBV19 to TRBJ2-1; TRBD1 is a possible D gene (6 bases). Germline loops: CDR1 LNHDA, CDR2 SQIVND (reference sequence). The V end lost 0 bases, the J end lost 15 bases, and 18 bases lay between the germline ends. The CDR3 is 14 residues long. CDR3 sequence reads: CASSIEPPGARLFF. The CDR3 DNA is TGTGCCAGTAGTATAGAGCCCCCAGGGGCACGGCTGTTCTTC.

V gene TRBV18 combines with J gene TRBJ2-1; TRBD1 is a possible D gene (5 bases). V lost 0 bases, J lost 6 bases, and 12 bases lay in between. Germline CDR1 KGHSH, CDR2 LQKENI. CDR3 length: 15 residues. The CDR3 nucleotides read TGTGCCAGCTCACCACCGGCAGGGCGGTCCAATGAGCAGTTCTTC. Translated, it gives CASSPPAGRSNEQFF.

In its sample, this clone was seen once. The chain employs TRBV4-2 and TRBJ1-6, with unresolved D. Germline CDR1 is LGHNA and CDR2 is YNFKEQ. With 2 bases removed from V and 6 bases from J, the gap between germline ends came to 2 bases. This CDR3 has 12 amino acids. The CDR3 loop reads CASSQRNSPLHF. The DNA for the CDR3 is TGTGCCAGCAGCCAACGTAATTCACCCCTCCACTTT.

This chain uses TRBV2 with TRBJ1-2, with TRBD1 matching 7 bases. Germline V gene lookup returns CDR1 SNHLY and CDR2 FYNNEI. Trimming took 1 base from V and 8 from J; bases not matched to a gene: 16. This CDR3 has 17 amino acids. The CDR3, as DNA: TGTGCCAGCAGTGAAGTTGGACCCCGACAGGGCCCGGGGGGCTACACCTTC. Protein sequence: CASSEVGPRQGPGGYTF.

This clone has more than one count but fewer than ten. This chain joins TRBV11-2 and TRBJ2-2, with D uncertain. Germline V lookup: CDR1 SGHAT, CDR2 FQNNGV. The CDR3 consists of 15 residues. V lost 3 bases to trimming and J lost 1 base, with 9 bases between them. CDR3 in DNA: TGTGCCAGCAGCTTTGCGCTCGGGAACACCGGGGAGCTGTTTTTT. Encoded protein: CASSFALGNTGELFF.

This rearrangement joins TRBV3-1 (or the pseudogene TRBV3-2) to TRBJ1-2; 8 bases map to TRBD1. This CDR3 is built from 15 residues. The germline CDR1 and CDR2 sequences are LGHDT and YNNKEL (reference sequence). V shed 4 bases, J shed 5 bases, and the junction held 9 bases outside the gene matches. CDR3 amino acids: CASSPADRAGYGYTF. CDR3 nucleotides: TGTGCCAGCAGCCCAGCGGACAGGGCCGGGTATGGCTACACCTTC.

The J gene is TRBJ2-1, the V gene TRBV18; a weak D match, TRBD2 (5 bases). Trimming pared 2 bases from V and 9 bases from J, leaving 14 bases between. This CDR3 comprises 14 residues. Germline assignment: CDR1 KGHSH and CDR2 LQKENI. The CDR3 region has the DNA TGTGCCAGCTCACCAAGGCCCGGGAATAGTGAGCAGTTCTTC. Translated, it gives CASSPRPGNSEQFF. Using reference TRBV18 and TRBJ2-1 for the parts outside the CDR3, the full variable domain is NAGVMQNPRHLVRRRGQEARLRCSPMKGHSHVYWYRQLPEEGLKFMVYLQKENIIDESGMPKERFSAEFPKEGPSILRIQQVVRGDSAAYFCASSPRPGNSEQFFGPGTRLTVL.

The chain has TRBV11-1 and TRBJ1-4; D gene unclear. Per the germline V gene, CDR1 is SGHAT and CDR2 is FQDESV (reference sequence). Trimming cost V 4 bases and J 7 bases, with 16 bases left between them. There are 15 residues in the CDR3. The CDR3 sequence is CASSSAGRSVEKLFF. CDR3 DNA: TGTGCCAGCAGCTCGGCGGGGAGGTCTGTTGAAAAACTGTTTTTT.

This rearrangement joins TRBV10-3 to TRBJ2-5; D call uncertain. Germline lookup yields CDR1 ENHRY and CDR2 SYGVKD. Trimming cost V 6 bases and J 2 bases, with 10 bases left between them. The CDR3 runs 13 residues. The CDR3 bases are TGTGCCATCAGCGGGTCGTTACAAGAGACCCAGTACTTC. Amino acid sequence: CAISGSLQETQYF.

This chain uses TRBV6-1 with TRBJ2-7; 8 bases match TRBD1. The J segment lost 4 bases and the V segment lost 1 base, leaving 9 bases of the junction unmatched. The germline V gene encodes CDR1 MNHNS and CDR2 SASEGT. The length of the CDR3 is 16 residues. As DNA, the CDR3 is TGTGCCAGCAGTGAAGGTCGGCGGACAGGGATGTACGAGCAGTACTTC. Translation: CASSEGRRTGMYEQYF.

In this sample, this clone turned up a few times. The CDR3 sequence: CASRRAGGDNYGYTF. The CDR3 bases are TGTGCCAGTAGGAGGGCGGGGGGCGACAACTATGGCTACACCTTC. The V and J genes are TRBV19 and TRBJ1-2; weak D call: TRBD1 (6 bases). V was pared by 6 bases and J by 2 bases, with 16 bases between. Germline-derived CDR1 and CDR2 are LNHDA and SQIVND (reference sequence). The CDR3 has 15 amino acids.

The chain joins TRBV30 to TRBJ2-7; D is possibly TRBD1 (7 bases). Germline CDR1 is GTSNPN and CDR2 is SVGIG (reference sequence). The CDR3 covers 14 residues. Trimming cost V 4 bases and J 1 base, with 14 bases left between them. The CDR3 region is CAWTRQGGSYEQYF. Here the CDR3 DNA reads TGTGCCTGGACAAGACAGGGAGGTTCCTACGAGCAGTACTTC.

This clone was seen at least ten times. The chain uses TRBV5-6 and TRBJ2-7; a weak D match, TRBD2 (6 bases). The CDR3 contains 13 residues. V was trimmed by 0 bases and J by 2 bases, leaving 6 bases between them. Germline V lookup: CDR1 SGHDT, CDR2 YYEEEE. The CDR3 DNA is TGTGCCAGCAGCTTGGGGACTACCTACGAGCAGTACTTC. Translated, it gives CASSLGTTYEQYF.

This clone was counted between two and nine times. The chain is built from TRBV19 and TRBJ2-6; D gene ambiguous. Germline CDR1 LNHDA, CDR2 SQIVND (reference sequence). V lost 7 bases and J 4 bases, leaving 11 bases between the germline ends. This CDR3 is built from 14 residues. The CDR3 protein is CASTTGPGANVLTF. The CDR3 region has the DNA TGTGCCAGTACCACTGGGCCGGGGGCCAACGTCCTGACTTTC.

CDR3 sequence: CATSRGGGVAKNIQYF. The CDR3 DNA is TGTGCCACCAGCAGAGGAGGAGGGGTGGCCAAAAACATTCAGTACTTC. V usage is TRBV15 and J usage is TRBJ2-4; D might be TRBD2 (6 bases). The CDR3 is 16 amino acids. Trimming took 1 base from V and 1 from J, leaving 11 bases between them. Germline lookup yields CDR1 LNHNV and CDR2 YYDKDF (reference sequence).

The chain has TRBV30 and TRBJ1-4; D not resolved. This CDR3 is built from 14 residues. The germline V and J ends were trimmed by 1 base and 7 bases, with 13 bases remaining between them. Germline CDR1 and CDR2: GTSNPN and SVGIG (reference sequence). The CDR3 coding sequence is TGTGCCTGGAGTGACACCCCACGGGGTGAAAAACTGTTTTTT. Translation gives CAWSDTPRGEKLFF.

The chain uses TRBV5-1 and TRBJ1-1; 9 nucleotides line up with TRBD1. Unmatched junction bases numbered 8, after V lost 4 bases and J lost 4 bases. CDR1 and CDR2 from the germline V gene are SGHRS and YFSETQ. This CDR3 is built from 15 residues. The CDR3 is CASSRGTGGVTEAFF. CDR3 bases: TGCGCCAGCAGCAGAGGAACAGGGGGCGTCACTGAAGCTTTCTTT.

This clone was seen only a few times. This chain joins TRBV15 and TRBJ1-5; D remains ambiguous. The germline V gene has CDR1 LNHNV and CDR2 YYDKDF (reference sequence). V gave up 3 bases and J gave up 0 bases, with 9 bases separating them. The CDR3 consists of 15 residues. The CDR3 DNA sequence: TGTGCCACCAGCAGTGCAGGATATAGCAATCAGCCCCAGCATTTT. This translates into CATSSAGYSNQPQHF.

In this sample, this clone turned up once. The chain links TRBV7-3 to TRBJ1-1; D call uncertain. V gave up 5 bases and J gave up 1 base, with 8 bases separating them. Germline V gives CDR1 SGHTA, CDR2 FQGTGA. CDR3 length equals 13 residues. This chain's CDR3 is CASSVSGNTEAFF. CDR3 nucleotides: TGTGCCAGCAGCGTATCAGGGAACACTGAAGCTTTCTTT.

The chain links TRBV24-1 to TRBJ2-6, with 7 bases lining up with TRBD1. The CDR3 sequence is 18 residues long. Germline lookup yields CDR1 KGHDR and CDR2 SFDVKD. V lost 3 bases, J lost 0 bases, and 7 bases stayed unmatched. The CDR3 DNA is TGTGCCACCAGTGATACCCGGGACAGTGGCTCTGGGGCCAACGTCCTGACTTTC. Amino acids: CATSDTRDSGSGANVLTF.

The chain is built from TRBV6-5 and TRBJ1-1, with D possibly being TRBD1 (5 bases). In germline, CDR1 is MNHEY, CDR2 SVGAGI. The CDR3 runs to 14 residues. Trimming removed 6 bases from V and 5 bases from J, with 16 bases in between. The CDR3 region is CASSFLQEGTEAFF. The CDR3 nucleotides are TGTGCCAGCAGCTTCCTTCAGGAGGGGACTGAAGCTTTCTTT.

The count of this clone is one. The chain employs TRBV6-1 and TRBJ2-5; no clear D. V dropped 2 bases and J dropped 5 bases, with 12 bases sitting between them. The CDR3 is made up of 14 amino acids. Germline assignment: CDR1 MNHNS and CDR2 SASEGT. CDR3: CASSEYREWETQYF. In DNA, the CDR3 is TGTGCCAGCAGTGAATATCGAGAGTGGGAGACCCAGTACTTC.

The CDR3 nucleotides read TGTGCCAGCAGCCCACCAGGGGGCGGCACCGGGGAGCTGTTTTTT. It translates to CASSPPGGGTGELFF. The chain joins TRBV9 to TRBJ2-2; 8 nucleotides line up with TRBD1. CDR1 is SGDLS, CDR2 YYNGEE, per germline. Trimming removed 4 bases from V and 4 bases from J; junction bases left unmatched: 6. The CDR3 contains 15 residues.

The chain uses TRBV25-1 and TRBJ2-3, with D possibly being TRBD1 (5 bases). CDR1 and CDR2 from the germline V gene are MGHDK and SYGVNS. The V end lost 6 bases, the J end lost 5 bases, and 12 bases lay between the germline ends. There are 13 residues in the CDR3. CDR3 region: CASRQGFLDTQYF. The CDR3 DNA reads TGTGCCAGCAGGCAGGGATTCTTAGATACGCAGTATTTT.